This TCR beta chain comes out of a study of blood T cell repertoires in COVID-19. Study background: T cells, B-cell-depleted T cells, or PBMCs provided the cDNA or gDNA that served as material.

In assigning cohorts, the study relied on participant-reported clinical history. Clones were read by immunoSEQ multiplex PCR, and TCRdb kept only the in-frame ones, dropping some. The sample lists hundreds of thousands of clones; roughly 80% were seen once. The V gene's germline CDR1 is MNHEY and CDR2 SMNVEV (reference sequence). V was cut by 3 bases and J by 9 bases, with 12 bases left in between. This CDR3 comprises 13 residues. The genes are TRBV27 and TRBJ2-1; weak D call: TRBD2 (6 bases). The sample was PBMCs or T cells enriched from blood (not recorded which). This clonotype was sampled from a man aged 40-49 years who had been exposed to COVID-19. CDR3 sequence: CASSFLSEGEQFF. CDR3 in DNA: TGTGCCAGCAGTTTCCTTTCGGAGGGTGAGCAGTTCTTC.